This section outlines one T cell receptor (beta chain) sequence together with its context. Antigen specificity is unknown. V was trimmed by 4 bases and J by 6 bases, leaving 17 bases between them. The CDR3 totals 14 residues. Germline CDR1 reads SGHRS; CDR2 reads YFSETQ. The data are from a study of T cell responses to AZD1222 COVID-19 vaccine. Clones were sequenced by immunoSEQ multiplex PCR, and TCRdb holds only the in-frame ones, with some missing. This table has over 100,000 clones, approximately 90% appearing once. Study-wide points: Clonal diversity was possibly underestimated, and the donors were mostly white British, with more females. As reported, nearly half of all spike-specific TCRs target variant regions that are unmutated. After the peak T cell response, and only then, were repertoires sampled.

This chain joins TRBV5-1 and TRBJ2-7, with D perhaps TRBD1 (6 bases). The sample here was peripheral blood, taken on day 0 of AZD1222 vaccination. The sequence was collected from an adult in good health. Here the CDR3 reads CASSQRTASGEQYF. CDR3 DNA sequence: TGCGCCAGCAGCCAAAGGACAGCTTCGGGCGAGCAGTACTTC.